The present entry profiles one T cell receptor (beta chain) with its context. The antigen is undetermined. The sample is drawn from a study of OX40 agonist ivuxolimab in advanced cancers. On the study more broadly: Ivuxolimab was administered intravenously to patients at 0.01 to 10 mg/kg every 2 weeks. General study points: Near-lowest levels of clonal expansion characterized partial responders at 0.1-3.0 mg/kg.

The germline V gene encodes CDR1 SNHLY and CDR2 FYNNEI. The CDR3 contains 16 residues. V lost 6 bases, J lost 3 bases, and 8 bases stayed unmatched. Libraries were prepared by immunoSEQ multiplex PCR; TCRdb keeps only in-frame clonotypes and omits some of them. The sample lists tens of thousands of clones, 89% occurring once. The source material was CD4+ or CD8+ T cells sorted from blood, sampled in a trial of the OX40 agonist ivuxolimab. The TCR was taken from an adult with an advanced solid tumor such as melanoma, head and neck, liver or kidney cancer. The chain uses TRBV2 and TRBJ2-1; TRBD1 matches 10 bases. CDR3 nucleotides: TGTGCCAGCAGGGATGATGGACAGGGGGGCTACAATGAGCAGTTCTTC. Amino acid sequence: CASRDDGQGGYNEQFF.